Sequencing of this T cell receptor (beta chain) was carried out in a study of cytomegalovirus exposure and HLA in healthy donors. Broader study findings: Cytomegalovirus association was listed for about 170 TCR beta chains. Available immune exposure information was restricted to CMV serostatus only.

Germline CDR1 MNHNS, CDR2 SASEGT. Trimming stripped 8 bases from V and 4 bases from J, with 14 bases between. The CDR3 contains 13 residues. As concerns this clone: Its specificity is not known.

PCR primers comprised 60 Vbeta and 13 Jbeta primers. The assay was immunoSEQ multiplex PCR, and TCRdb's table has in-frame clones only and misses some. Here the sample spans 210,000 or so clones, approximately 80% being singletons. The TCR comes from a boy aged 2 to 10 in good health and CMV-seronegative. This chain connects TRBV6-1 to TRBJ1-1; D may be TRBD1 (5 bases). The sample comprised PBMCs. In DNA form, the CDR3 reads TGTGCCAGCTTTTCTTCAGGGCCCACTGAAGCTTTCTTT. It specifies CASFSSGPTEAFF.